This T cell receptor beta chain was sequenced during a study of siplizumab effects on memory and regulatory T cells. Findings and limits, study-wide: The mapping of alloreactive clones to unstimulated subsets covered only a minor fraction of them. Naive T cells, seemingly more diverse than memory cells, seemed major alloresponse contributors. Researchers could not give a naive or memory phenotype to roughly 75-96% of proliferating CD4+ or CD8+ clones.

Germline V gene lookup returns CDR1 SQVTM and CDR2 ANQGSEA. The CDR3 extends over 14 amino acids. V dropped 6 bases and J dropped 5; count of bases not matched to a gene: 11. The study assayed some 110,000 TCR templates per sample. Measured with immunoSEQ multiplex PCR; TCRdb has only the in-frame clones, and not every one. This repertoire shows fewer than 70,000 clones, approximately 88% found once; its top ten account for about 1.7%. As regards this clone: Antigen unknown.

The receptor was isolated from a human donor in good health. The chain carries TRBV29-1 and TRBJ2-5; 8 bases match TRBD1. The sequencing sample was made of Tregs sorted from blood. In DNA form, the CDR3 reads TGCAGCGTCCACTGGCAGGGGGCTATGGAGACCCAGTACTTC. Translating gives CSVHWQGAMETQYF.